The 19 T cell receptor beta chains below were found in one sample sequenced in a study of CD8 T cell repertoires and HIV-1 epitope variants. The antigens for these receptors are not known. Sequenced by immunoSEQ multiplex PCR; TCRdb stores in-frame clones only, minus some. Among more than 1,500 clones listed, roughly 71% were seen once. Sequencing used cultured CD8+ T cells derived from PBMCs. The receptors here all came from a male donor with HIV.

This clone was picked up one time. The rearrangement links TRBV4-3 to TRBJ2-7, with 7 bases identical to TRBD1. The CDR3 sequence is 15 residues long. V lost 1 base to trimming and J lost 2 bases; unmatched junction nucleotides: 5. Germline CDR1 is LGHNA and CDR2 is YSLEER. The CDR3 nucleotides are TGCGCCAGCAGCCAAGGAGCAGGGGGAACCTACGAGCAGTACTTC. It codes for CASSQGAGGTYEQYF.

The CDR3 sequence is CASSLLGGSGETQYF. The CDR3 coding sequence is TGTGCCAGCAGCTTACTTGGGGGAAGTGGAGAGACCCAGTACTTC. The chain is built from TRBV7-6 and TRBJ2-5; perhaps D is TRBD1 or TRBD2 (5 bases each). V was shortened by 2 bases and J by 4 bases, with 14 bases between the two germline ends. CDR3 size: 15 residues. Germline V lookup: CDR1 SGHVS, CDR2 FNYEAQ.

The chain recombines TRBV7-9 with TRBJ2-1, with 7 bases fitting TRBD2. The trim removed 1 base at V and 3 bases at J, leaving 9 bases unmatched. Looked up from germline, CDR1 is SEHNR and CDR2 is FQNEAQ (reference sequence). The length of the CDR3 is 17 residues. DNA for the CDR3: TGTGCCAGCAGCTTAGGCCCCGTGGGGGGGGGCTACAATGAGCAGTTCTTC. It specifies CASSLGPVGGGYNEQFF.

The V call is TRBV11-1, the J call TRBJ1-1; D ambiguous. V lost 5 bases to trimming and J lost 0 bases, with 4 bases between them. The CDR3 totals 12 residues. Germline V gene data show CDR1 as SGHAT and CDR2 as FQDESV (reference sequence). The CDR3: CASSPVNTEAFF. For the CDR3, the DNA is TGTGCCAGCAGCCCCGTGAACACTGAAGCTTTCTTT.

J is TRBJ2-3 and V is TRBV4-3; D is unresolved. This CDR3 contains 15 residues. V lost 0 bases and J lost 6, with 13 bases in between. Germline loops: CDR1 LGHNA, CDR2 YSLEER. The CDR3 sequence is CASSQDLRYSDTQYF. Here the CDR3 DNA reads TGCGCCAGCAGCCAAGATCTTAGGTATTCGGATACGCAGTATTTT.

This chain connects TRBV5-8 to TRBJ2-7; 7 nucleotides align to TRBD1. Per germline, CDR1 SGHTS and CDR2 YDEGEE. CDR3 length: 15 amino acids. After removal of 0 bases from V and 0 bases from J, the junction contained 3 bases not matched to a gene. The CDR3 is CASSLGDSDSYEQYF. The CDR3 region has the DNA TGTGCCAGCAGCTTGGGGGACAGTGACTCCTACGAGCAGTACTTC.

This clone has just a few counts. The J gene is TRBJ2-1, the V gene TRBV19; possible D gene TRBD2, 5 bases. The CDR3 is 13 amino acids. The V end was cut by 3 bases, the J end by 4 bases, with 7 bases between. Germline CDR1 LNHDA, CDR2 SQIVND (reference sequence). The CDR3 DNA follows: TGTGCCAGTAGTATCGGGGATTACAATGAGCAGTTCTTC. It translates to CASSIGDYNEQFF.

CDR3 amino acids: CASSSTSTSGDTDTQYF. CDR3 nucleotide sequence: TGTGCCAGCAGTTCTACATCGACTAGCGGAGACACAGATACGCAGTATTTT. The rearrangement links TRBV27 to TRBJ2-3; 9 nucleotides agree with TRBD2. The V gene's germline CDR1 is MNHEY and CDR2 SMNVEV (reference sequence). The CDR3 runs to 17 residues. V lost 4 bases to trimming and J lost 2 bases; unmatched junction nucleotides: 10.

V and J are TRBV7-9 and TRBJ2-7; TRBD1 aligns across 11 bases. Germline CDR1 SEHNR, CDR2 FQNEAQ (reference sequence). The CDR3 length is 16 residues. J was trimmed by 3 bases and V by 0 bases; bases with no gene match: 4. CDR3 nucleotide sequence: TGTGCCAGCAGCTTAGCGGGACAGGGGGTGGACTACGAGCAGTACTTC. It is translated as CASSLAGQGVDYEQYF.

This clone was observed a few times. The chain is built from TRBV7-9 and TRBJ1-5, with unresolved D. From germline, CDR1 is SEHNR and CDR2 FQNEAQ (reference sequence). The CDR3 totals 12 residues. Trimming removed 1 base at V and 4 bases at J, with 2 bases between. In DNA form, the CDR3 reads TGTGCCAGCAGCTTAGGGAATCAGCCCCAGCATTTT. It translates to CASSLGNQPQHF.

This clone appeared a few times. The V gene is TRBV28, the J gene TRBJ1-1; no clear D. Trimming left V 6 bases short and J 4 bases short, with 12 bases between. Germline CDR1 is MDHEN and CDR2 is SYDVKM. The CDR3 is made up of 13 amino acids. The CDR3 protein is CASSIARRTEAFF. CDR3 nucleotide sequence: TGTGCCAGCAGCATTGCACGACGCACTGAAGCTTTCTTT. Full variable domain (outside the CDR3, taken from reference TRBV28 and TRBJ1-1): DVKVTQSSRYLVKRTGEKVFLECVQDMDHENMFWYRQDPGLGLRLIYFSYDVKMKEKGDIPEGYSVSREKKERFSLILESASTNQTSMYLCASSIARRTEAFFGQGTRLTVV.

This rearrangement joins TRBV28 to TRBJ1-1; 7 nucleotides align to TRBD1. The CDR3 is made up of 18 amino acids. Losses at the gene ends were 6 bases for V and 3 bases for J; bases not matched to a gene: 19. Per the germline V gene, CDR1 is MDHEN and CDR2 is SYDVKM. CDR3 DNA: TGTGCCAGCAGAGACCCCAAGACAGGGCTTATTGCCCACACTGAAGCTTTCTTT. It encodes CASRDPKTGLIAHTEAFF.

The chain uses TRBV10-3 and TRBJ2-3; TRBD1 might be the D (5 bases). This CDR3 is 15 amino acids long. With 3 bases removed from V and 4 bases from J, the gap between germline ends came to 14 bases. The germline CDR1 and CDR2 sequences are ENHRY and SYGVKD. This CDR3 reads CAISDGEQASDTQYF. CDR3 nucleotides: TGTGCCATCAGTGATGGCGAACAGGCGTCAGATACGCAGTATTTT.

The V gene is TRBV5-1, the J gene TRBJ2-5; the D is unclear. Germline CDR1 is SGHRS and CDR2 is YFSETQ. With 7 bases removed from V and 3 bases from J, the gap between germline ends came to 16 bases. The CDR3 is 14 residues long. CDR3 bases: TGCGCCAGCCGGGCAGGCGATGCCAAAGAGACCCAGTACTTC. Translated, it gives CASRAGDAKETQYF.

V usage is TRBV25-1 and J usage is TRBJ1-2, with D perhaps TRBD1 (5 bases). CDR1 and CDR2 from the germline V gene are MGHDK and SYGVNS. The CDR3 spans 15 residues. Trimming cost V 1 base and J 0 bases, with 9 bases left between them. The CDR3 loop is CASSEWGATNYGYTF. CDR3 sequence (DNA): TGTGCCAGCAGTGAATGGGGCGCGACTAACTATGGCTACACCTTC.

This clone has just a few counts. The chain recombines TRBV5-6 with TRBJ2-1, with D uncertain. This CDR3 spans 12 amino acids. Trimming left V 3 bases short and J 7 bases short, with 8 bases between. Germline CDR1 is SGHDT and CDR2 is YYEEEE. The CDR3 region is CASSSRPNEQFF. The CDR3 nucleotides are TGTGCCAGCAGCTCCAGACCGAATGAGCAGTTCTTC.

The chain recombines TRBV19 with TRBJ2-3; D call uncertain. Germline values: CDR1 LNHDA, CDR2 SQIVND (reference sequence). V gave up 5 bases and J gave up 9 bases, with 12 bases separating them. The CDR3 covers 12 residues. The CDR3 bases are TGTGCCAGTAGTCCCCCCTCGGTAACGCAGTATTTT. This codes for CASSPPSVTQYF.

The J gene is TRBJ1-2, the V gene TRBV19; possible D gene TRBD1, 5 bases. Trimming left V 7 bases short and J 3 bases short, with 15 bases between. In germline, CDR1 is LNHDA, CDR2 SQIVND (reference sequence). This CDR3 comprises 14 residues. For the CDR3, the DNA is TGTGCCAGTACCGCGGGGGGAATTCACTATGGCTACACCTTC. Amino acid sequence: CASTAGGIHYGYTF.

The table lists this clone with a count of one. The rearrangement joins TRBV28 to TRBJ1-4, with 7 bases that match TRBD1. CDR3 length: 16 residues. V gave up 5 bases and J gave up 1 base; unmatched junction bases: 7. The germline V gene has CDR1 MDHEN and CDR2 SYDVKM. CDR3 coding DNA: TGTGCCAGCAGTCTAACCGGGACAGTAACTAATGAAAAACTGTTTTTT. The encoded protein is CASSLTGTVTNEKLFF.